Listed below are T cell receptor beta chains from one sample, sequenced in a study of blood T cells in healthy people across ages. Each CDR3 protein gets one entry after TCRdb re-called the 5' RACE reads with MiXCR. This table has 900,000 to 950,000 distinct CDR3 sequences, 29% appearing once. These data were likewise used in another study, on T cells of mothers and their children.

The sample was blood. The source is a woman aged 35 to 49 in good health. Each CDR3 is given with its conserved first and last residue. Fields, in order: V gene, clone size, J gene, CDR3 protein. Rows may omit the clone size; those that give it use once, few, many or a size class.

v_call: TRBV5-1; clone_size: .; j_call: .; cdr3_aa: CASSPGTAQGTQYF
v_call: TRBV29-1; clone_size: many; j_call: TRBJ1-2; cdr3_aa: CSVEGLGNGYTF
v_call: TRBV7-3; clone_size: few; j_call: TRBJ2-5; cdr3_aa: CASSLVGTGSLGTQYF
v_call: TRBV29-1; clone_size: .; j_call: TRBJ1-4; cdr3_aa: CSVGYGEKLFF
v_call: TRBV4-1; clone_size: .; j_call: TRBJ2-3; cdr3_aa: CASSQGGYPNTQYF
v_call: TRBV6-6; clone_size: many; j_call: TRBJ2-6; cdr3_aa: CASSSLSRSGANVLTF
v_call: TRBV2; clone_size: few; j_call: TRBJ1-4; cdr3_aa: CASWPRTRNEKLFF
v_call: TRBV28; clone_size: few; j_call: TRBJ2-1; cdr3_aa: CASSSPEVAGHYNEQFF
v_call: TRBV20-1; clone_size: many; j_call: TRBJ2-3; cdr3_aa: CSARDVPNTDTQYF
v_call: TRBV29-1; clone_size: .; j_call: TRBJ1-1; cdr3_aa: CSVDGEGTDMNTEAFF
v_call: TRBV7-3; clone_size: many; j_call: TRBJ2-6; cdr3_aa: CASSLTGDGANVLTF
v_call: TRBV12-3/TRBV12-4; clone_size: .; j_call: TRBJ2-7; cdr3_aa: CASSLWRGAYEQYF
v_call: TRBV5-4; clone_size: .; j_call: TRBJ1-2; cdr3_aa: CASRHRDSLNYGYTF
v_call: TRBV29-1; clone_size: .; j_call: TRBJ2-7; cdr3_aa: CSGGDSAYEQYF
v_call: TRBV4-3; clone_size: many; j_call: TRBJ2-7; cdr3_aa: CASSQDYQQGRASYEQYF
v_call: TRBV5-5; clone_size: many; j_call: TRBJ1-6; cdr3_aa: CASSLVTGHNSPLHF
v_call: TRBV20-1; clone_size: few; j_call: TRBJ1-1; cdr3_aa: CSAPNRGLNTEAFF
v_call: TRBV5-5; clone_size: few; j_call: TRBJ1-5; cdr3_aa: CASRPIPGDNQPQHF
v_call: TRBV30; clone_size: medium-sized; j_call: TRBJ2-1; cdr3_aa: CAWRQDNGPYNEQFF
v_call: TRBV7-9; clone_size: .; j_call: TRBJ2-3; cdr3_aa: CASSPGLSTGDTQYF
v_call: TRBV20-1; clone_size: few; j_call: TRBJ1-2; cdr3_aa: CSATPPGTENYGYTF
v_call: TRBV7-2; clone_size: .; j_call: TRBJ2-1; cdr3_aa: CASSIDTRVGYNEQFF
v_call: TRBV20-1; clone_size: few; j_call: TRBJ2-2; cdr3_aa: CSAETSGGAPNTGELFF
v_call: TRBV24-1; clone_size: .; j_call: TRBJ1-2; cdr3_aa: CATSEGQGRYGYTF
v_call: TRBV7-9; clone_size: few; j_call: TRBJ2-2; cdr3_aa: CASSSKDRNTGELFF
v_call: TRBV6-2/TRBV6-3; clone_size: few; j_call: TRBJ2-5; cdr3_aa: CASSYSGSQETQYF
v_call: TRBV7-2; clone_size: many; j_call: TRBJ1-2; cdr3_aa: CASSPGLYGYTF
v_call: TRBV28; clone_size: many; j_call: TRBJ2-7; cdr3_aa: CASSYRTTGYEQYF
v_call: TRBV7-9; clone_size: few; j_call: TRBJ1-4; cdr3_aa: CASSLVTHGDEKLFF
v_call: TRBV9; clone_size: few; j_call: TRBJ2-2; cdr3_aa: CASSFGRNTGELFF
v_call: TRBV7-2; clone_size: many; j_call: TRBJ2-1; cdr3_aa: CASSPRQGLTNNEQFF
v_call: TRBV11-2; clone_size: many; j_call: TRBJ2-5; cdr3_aa: CASSSPRGQMGETQYF
v_call: TRBV4-1; clone_size: .; j_call: TRBJ2-7; cdr3_aa: CASSQTLATLRDEQYF
v_call: TRBV12-3/TRBV12-4; clone_size: many; j_call: TRBJ2-7; cdr3_aa: CASSRDRYEQYF
v_call: TRBV2; clone_size: many; j_call: TRBJ1-6; cdr3_aa: CASKFQYNSPLHF
v_call: TRBV7-2; clone_size: .; j_call: TRBJ2-5; cdr3_aa: CASRMTSGETQYF
v_call: TRBV28; clone_size: .; j_call: TRBJ2-5; cdr3_aa: CASSTTDRGRFTPQETQYF
v_call: TRBV6-6; clone_size: .; j_call: TRBJ2-2; cdr3_aa: CASSRNSATGELFF
v_call: TRBV7-2; clone_size: .; j_call: .; cdr3_aa: CASSRLAGSSYNEQYF
v_call: TRBV20-1; clone_size: many; j_call: TRBJ2-3; cdr3_aa: CSASLSRSSTDTQYF
v_call: TRBV7-9; clone_size: .; j_call: TRBJ2-7; cdr3_aa: CASSSTSASYEQYF
v_call: TRBV24-1; clone_size: .; j_call: TRBJ1-2; cdr3_aa: CATSDFPAGHGYTF
v_call: TRBV29-1; clone_size: .; j_call: TRBJ1-5; cdr3_aa: CSVSGGSSQPQHF
v_call: TRBV12-3/TRBV12-4; clone_size: .; j_call: TRBJ1-2; cdr3_aa: CASRMADGFYDYTF
v_call: TRBV7-2; clone_size: .; j_call: TRBJ2-1; cdr3_aa: CASSLVNGQFF
v_call: TRBV15; clone_size: .; j_call: TRBJ2-6; cdr3_aa: CATSRARTANSGANVLTF
v_call: TRBV7-2; clone_size: .; j_call: TRBJ2-7; cdr3_aa: CASSTSGGGTYEQYF
v_call: TRBV24-1; clone_size: few; j_call: TRBJ1-5; cdr3_aa: CATSGAGSDNQPQHF
v_call: TRBV11-1; clone_size: .; j_call: TRBJ2-3; cdr3_aa: CASSQDGGQYF
v_call: TRBV5-6; clone_size: .; j_call: TRBJ2-7; cdr3_aa: CASSFGGSAYEQYF
v_call: TRBV7-9; clone_size: .; j_call: TRBJ1-4; cdr3_aa: CASRSRYNEKLFF
v_call: TRBV3-1; clone_size: many; j_call: TRBJ2-7; cdr3_aa: CASSHSGGPYEQYF
v_call: TRBV29-1; clone_size: .; j_call: TRBJ1-1; cdr3_aa: CSVIRNTEAFF
v_call: TRBV7-2; clone_size: many; j_call: TRBJ2-1; cdr3_aa: CASSSRQGGSGNEQFF
v_call: TRBV12-3/TRBV12-4; clone_size: .; j_call: TRBJ1-1; cdr3_aa: CASSRTGSEDTEAFF
v_call: TRBV7-2; clone_size: .; j_call: TRBJ2-1; cdr3_aa: CASSTISGAGGLVEQFF
v_call: TRBV21-1; clone_size: .; j_call: TRBJ2-3; cdr3_aa: CASINSGTPQVAQYF